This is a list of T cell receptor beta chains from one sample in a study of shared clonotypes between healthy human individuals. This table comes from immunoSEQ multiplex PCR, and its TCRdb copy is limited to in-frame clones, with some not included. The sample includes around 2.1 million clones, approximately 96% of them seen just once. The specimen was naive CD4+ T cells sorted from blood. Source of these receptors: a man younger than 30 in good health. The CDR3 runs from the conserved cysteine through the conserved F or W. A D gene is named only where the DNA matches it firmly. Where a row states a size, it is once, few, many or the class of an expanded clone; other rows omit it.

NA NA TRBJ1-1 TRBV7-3 TGTGCCAGCAGCTTGGAACCGGGACACAGCCTCGATCCTCACTCCAATCCAGAAGCTTTCTTT CASSLEPGHSLDPHSNPEAFF
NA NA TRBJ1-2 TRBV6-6 TGTGCCAGCAGTTCCGGAACCTTCTATGGCTACACCTTC CASSSGTFYGYTF
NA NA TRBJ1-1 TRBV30 TGTGCCTGGAGGGATCAGCACACTGAAGCTTTCTTT CAWRDQHTEAFF
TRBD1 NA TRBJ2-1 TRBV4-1 TGCGCCAGCCGCCCGTCCGGACAGGGATCGAACAATGAGCAGTTCTTC CASRPSGQGSNNEQFF
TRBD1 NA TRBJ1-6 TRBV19 TGTGCCAGTAAAACCGGGACAGGGGGTAATTCACCCCTCCACTTT CASKTGTGGNSPLHF
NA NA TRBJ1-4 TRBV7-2 TGTGCCAGCAGCTTAGGACAGGTTAATGAAAAACTGTTTTTT CASSLGQVNEKLFF
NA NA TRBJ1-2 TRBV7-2 TGTGCCAGCAGCCCAGAGGTTTCGGCTGGCTACACCTTC CASSPEVSAGYTF
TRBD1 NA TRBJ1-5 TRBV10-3 TGTGCCATCAGCCTGGGGACAGGGGAGAATCAGCCCCAGCATTTT CAISLGTGENQPQHF
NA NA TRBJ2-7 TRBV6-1 TGTGCCAGCAGTGGGTCAGGGTACAAGAGCTCCTACGAGCAGTACTTC CASSGSGYKSSYEQYF
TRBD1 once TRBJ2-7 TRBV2 TGTGCCAGCAGTACTGGGACAGACGAGCAGTACTTC CASSTGTDEQYF
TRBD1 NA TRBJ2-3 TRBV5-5 TGTGCCAGCAGCTTGGTTGCTGACAGGGAGACAGATACGCAGTATTTT CASSLVADRETDTQYF
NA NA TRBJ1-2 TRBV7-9 TGTGCCAGCAGCCGCCCGGAGGGAAATGGCTACACCTTC CASSRPEGNGYTF
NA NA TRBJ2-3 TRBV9 TGTGCCAGCAGCCCCACTGGCGGAGGCTCAGATACGCAGTATTTT CASSPTGGGSDTQYF
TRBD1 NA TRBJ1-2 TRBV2 TGTGCCAGCAGTGAAGCGCCTCGGGCAGGACAGGGTTATGGCTACACCTTC CASSEAPRAGQGYGYTF
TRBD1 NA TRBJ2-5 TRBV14 TGTGCCAGCAGCCGAGCTACAGGGGCGAGCTTTGAGACCCAGTACTTC CASSRATGASFETQYF
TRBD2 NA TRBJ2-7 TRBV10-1 TGCGCCAGCAGTGAGGGGGACTATGGGTCCTACGAGCAGTACTTC CASSEGDYGSYEQYF
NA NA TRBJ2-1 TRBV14 TGTGCCAGCAGCCACCAGGGACTCATCCAGTTCTTC CASSHQGLIQFF
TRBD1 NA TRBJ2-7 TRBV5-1 TGCGCCAGCAGTTGGGACAGAGCCTACGAGCAGTACTTC CASSWDRAYEQYF
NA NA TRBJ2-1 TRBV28 TGTGCCAGCAGTCTACAGGGTTCCAATGAGCAGTTCTTC CASSLQGSNEQFF
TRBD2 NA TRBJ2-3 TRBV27 TGTGCCAGCAGTTTATGGGGAGGGGACGGAGATACGCAGTATTTT CASSLWGGDGDTQYF
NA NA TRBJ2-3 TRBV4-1 TGCGCCAGCAGCCAACCGGGACATAACACAGATACGCAGTATTTT CASSQPGHNTDTQYF
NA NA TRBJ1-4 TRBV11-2 TGTGCCAGCAGCTTACTACCGTCGGGATCTAATGAAAAACTGTTTTTT CASSLLPSGSNEKLFF
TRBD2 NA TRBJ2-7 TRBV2 TGTGCCAGCAGAAGGGGACTATTGGCCTACGAGCAGTACTTC CASRRGLLAYEQYF
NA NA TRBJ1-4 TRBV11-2 TGTGCCAGCAGCTTAGCCCGGTCAAGTGAAAAACTGTTTTTT CASSLARSSEKLFF
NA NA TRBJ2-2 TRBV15 TGTGCCACCAGCAGAGGAGGTTGGGGGCACGGCACCGGGGAGCTGTTTTTT CATSRGGWGHGTGELFF
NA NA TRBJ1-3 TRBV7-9 TGTGCCAGCAGTCCAGCCTTCTCTGGAAACACCATATATTTT CASSPAFSGNTIYF
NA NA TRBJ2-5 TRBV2 TGTGCCAGCACCGGTCTACTAGTTGGGACCCAGTACTTC CASTGLLVGTQYF
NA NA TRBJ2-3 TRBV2 TGTGCCAGCAGTGAAGTAGCCGGGAGCCTCTCAGATACGCAGTATTTT CASSEVAGSLSDTQYF
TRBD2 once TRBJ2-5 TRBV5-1 TGCGCCAGCAGCTCCAGCTTGATAGCGGGGGGGCGTTTAGAGACCCAGTACTTC CASSSSLIAGGRLETQYF
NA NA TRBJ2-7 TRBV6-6 TGTGCCAGCCAAGGGGGACACGCCGGATACGAGCAGTACTTC CASQGGHAGYEQYF
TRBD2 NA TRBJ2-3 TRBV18 TGTGCCAGCTCACCGCCCCCGACTAGCGGACGGACAGATACGCAGTATTTT CASSPPPTSGRTDTQYF
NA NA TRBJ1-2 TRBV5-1 TGCGCCAGCAGCTTGGCCAGGGTAGGGATAGACTATGGCTACACCTTC CASSLARVGIDYGYTF
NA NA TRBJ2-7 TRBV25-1 TGTGCCAGCAGTGAATTTCGAACCTACGAGCAGTACTTC CASSEFRTYEQYF
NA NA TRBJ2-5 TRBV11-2 TGTGCCAGCAGCCTAGTACGGGAGACCCAGTACTTC CASSLVRETQYF
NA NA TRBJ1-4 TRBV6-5 TGTGCCAGCAGTTACTCGGGCCCTAACGGAGAAAAACTGTTTTTT CASSYSGPNGEKLFF
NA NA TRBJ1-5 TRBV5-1 TGCGCCAGCAGCCCTGACGGGGGTTCTCAGCCCCAGCATTTT CASSPDGGSQPQHF
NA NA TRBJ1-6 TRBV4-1 TGCGCCAGCAGCCAGGTACAGGGTACCTATAATTCACCCCTCCACTTT CASSQVQGTYNSPLHF
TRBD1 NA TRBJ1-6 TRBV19 TGTGCCAGCGGGGGACAGGGTTATTCACCCCTCCACTTT CASGGQGYSPLHF
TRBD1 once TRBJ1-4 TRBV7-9 TGTGCCAGCTCATCGGGACAGCGGTCGGGAGCTAATGAAAAACTGTTTTTT CASSSGQRSGANEKLFF
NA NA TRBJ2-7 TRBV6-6 TGTGCCAGCAGTTCGTTCGACAAACCCTACGAGCAGTACTTC CASSSFDKPYEQYF
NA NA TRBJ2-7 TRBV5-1 TGCGCCAGCAGCTACCGGACGGGTCTCGGCTACGAGCAGTACTTC CASSYRTGLGYEQYF
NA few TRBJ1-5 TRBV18 TGTGCCAGCTCACCTGGGGCAGGCAATCAGCCCCAGCATTTT CASSPGAGNQPQHF
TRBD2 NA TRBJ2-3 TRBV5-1 TGCGCCAGCAGCGGCCGGGCGGGGGATAGCACAGATACGCAGTATTTT CASSGRAGDSTDTQYF
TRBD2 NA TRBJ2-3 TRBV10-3 TGTGCCATCAGTGAGGGGGGAGAGGGGAGCGGGAGATTAGATACGCAGTATTTT CAISEGGEGSGRLDTQYF
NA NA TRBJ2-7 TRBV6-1 TGTGCCAGCAGTGAAGCGACCCGGGTCGAGCAGTACTTC CASSEATRVEQYF
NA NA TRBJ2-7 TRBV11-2 TGTGCCAGCAGCTTCACAGGGAAAGGCGAGCAGTACTTC CASSFTGKGEQYF
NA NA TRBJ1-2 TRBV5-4 TGTGCCAGCAGAATCCAGGGAGAACCTTATGGCTACACCTTC CASRIQGEPYGYTF
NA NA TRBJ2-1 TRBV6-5 TGTGCCAGCAGTTACTCATCGTACAATGAGCAGTTCTTC CASSYSSYNEQFF
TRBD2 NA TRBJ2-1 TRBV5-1 TGCGCCAGCAGCTTGGCGCGTAGCGGGAGTAATGCTGAGCAGTTCTTC CASSLARSGSNAEQFF
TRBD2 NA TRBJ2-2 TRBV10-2 TGCGCCAGCAGTGAAGCTAGCGGGAGAACCGGGGAGCTGTTTTTT CASSEASGRTGELFF
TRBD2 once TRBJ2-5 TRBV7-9 TGTGCCAGCAGCTTAGATAGCGGGAAGGAGACCCAGTACTTC CASSLDSGKETQYF
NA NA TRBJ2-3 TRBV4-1 TGCGCCAGCAGCCTTTTCATACAGGGAAGTTCAGATACGCAGTATTTT CASSLFIQGSSDTQYF